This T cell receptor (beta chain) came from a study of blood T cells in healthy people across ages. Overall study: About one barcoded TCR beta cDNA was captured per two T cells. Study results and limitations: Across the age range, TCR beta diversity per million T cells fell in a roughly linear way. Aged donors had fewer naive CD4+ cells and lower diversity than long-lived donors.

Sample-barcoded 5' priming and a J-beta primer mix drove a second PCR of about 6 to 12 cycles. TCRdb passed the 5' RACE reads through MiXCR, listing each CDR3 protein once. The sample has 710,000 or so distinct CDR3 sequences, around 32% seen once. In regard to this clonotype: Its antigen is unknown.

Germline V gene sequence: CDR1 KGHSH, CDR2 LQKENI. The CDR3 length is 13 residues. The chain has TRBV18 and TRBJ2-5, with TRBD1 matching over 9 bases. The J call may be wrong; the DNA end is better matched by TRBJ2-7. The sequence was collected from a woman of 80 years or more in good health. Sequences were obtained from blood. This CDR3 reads CASTWTGEAEQYF. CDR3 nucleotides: TGTGCCAGCACGTGGACAGGGGAGGCCGAGCAGTACTTC.